This TCR beta chain was captured by sequencing in a study of shared clonotypes between healthy human individuals. An approximately 220 ng quantity of DNA, approximately 29,000 T cell genomes, went into the sorted-subset replicate PCRs. The protocol was immunoSEQ multiplex PCR, while the TCRdb copy is restricted to in-frame clones and leaves out a portion. The repertoire consists of some 1.5 million clones, with roughly 96% occurring once and the leading ten covering 1% to 1.5%. This CDR3 contains 16 residues. Germline CDR1 and CDR2: MNHNS and SASEGT. The junction had 10 bases not matched to a gene; V was cut back by 4 bases and J by 1 base.

The sequencing sample was made of naive CD4+ T cells sorted from blood. The subset denotes: CD45RA+ positively selected. The origin of this receptor is a man aged 25-45 years in good health. The chain recombines TRBV6-1 with TRBJ2-7, with 7 bases identical to TRBD1. CDR3 in DNA: TGTGCCAGCAGTGTTACCGGGACAGACAAGTCCTACGAGCAGTACTTC. Residues: CASSVTGTDKSYEQYF.